This TCR beta chain originates from a study of blood T cells in healthy people across ages. The CDR3 has 15 amino acids. Losses at the gene ends were 4 bases for V and 1 base for J; bases not matched to a gene: 9. Germline V gives CDR1 GTSNPN, CDR2 SVGIG (reference sequence). With a J-beta primer mix and a sample-barcoded 5' primer, a second PCR ran about 6 to 11 cycles. The yield of each sample was at least 2.5 million CDR3-containing paired-end reads. One entry per CDR3 protein results from TCRdb running MiXCR on the 5' RACE reads. Among roughly 1,700,000 distinct CDR3 sequences listed, about 28% were seen once.

The sample consisted of blood. This sequence was found in a woman in her thirties in good health. The chain has TRBV30 and TRBJ1-1, with 7 positions matching TRBD1. CDR3 sequence (DNA): TGTGCCTGGATCGAGGGGGCGAATCAGAACACTGAAGCTTTCTTT. Encoded protein: CAWIEGANQNTEAFF.